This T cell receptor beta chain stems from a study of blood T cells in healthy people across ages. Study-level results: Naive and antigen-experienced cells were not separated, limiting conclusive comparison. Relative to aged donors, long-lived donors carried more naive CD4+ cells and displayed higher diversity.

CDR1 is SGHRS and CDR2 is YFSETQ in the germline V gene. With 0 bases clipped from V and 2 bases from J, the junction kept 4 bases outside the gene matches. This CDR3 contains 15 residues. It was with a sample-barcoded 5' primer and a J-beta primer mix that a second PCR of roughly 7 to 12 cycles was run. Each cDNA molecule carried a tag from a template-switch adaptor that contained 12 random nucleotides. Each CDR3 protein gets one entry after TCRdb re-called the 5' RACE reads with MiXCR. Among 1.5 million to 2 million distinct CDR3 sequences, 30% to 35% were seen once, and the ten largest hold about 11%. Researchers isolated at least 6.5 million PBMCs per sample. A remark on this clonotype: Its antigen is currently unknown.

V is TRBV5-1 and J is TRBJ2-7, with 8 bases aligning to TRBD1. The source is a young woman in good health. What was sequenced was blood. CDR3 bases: TGCGCCAGCAGCTTGGCTCGGACAGGGCCCTACGAGCAGTACTTC. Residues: CASSLARTGPYEQYF.